This entry features one T cell receptor beta chain sequence. This sample was included in a study of blood T cell repertoires in COVID-19. Study at large: Material from acute and convalescent COVID-19 was sourced from the United States, Italy and Spain.

The CDR3 is made up of 14 amino acids. Germline V gene lookup returns CDR1 KGHSH and CDR2 LQKENI. V was pared by 4 bases and J by 5 bases, with 4 bases of the junction left unmatched. Original processing methods: Reference gene primer amplification in the assay estimated nucleated cell counts. Sequencing used immunoSEQ multiplex PCR; TCRdb keeps in-frame clones, though not all of them. From that table come the V and J calls and clone size; the DNA was used to work out D and trimming. The sample records about 69,000 clones, 85% being singletons. Input material: peripheral blood. The TCR originated in an elderly man with acute or convalescent COVID-19. The genes are TRBV18 and TRBJ1-5, with 8 bases aligning to TRBD1. The CDR3 region has the DNA TGTGCCAGCTCACGAATGGACAGGGATCAGCCCCAGCATTTT. Its protein product is CASSRMDRDQPQHF.